This TCR beta chain is from a study of T cell responses to AZD1222 COVID-19 vaccine. As for the study in general: Pooled samples include second doses given at about 4 or 12 weeks. Regarding the study as a whole: At study baseline, merely roughly 6 AZD1222 recipients were seropositive.

As for this clone: Its antigen is not known.

Repertoires were generated with immunoSEQ multiplex PCR, while TCRdb's copy carries only in-frame clones and drops some. The sample holds 150,000 to 200,000 clones, approximately 93% seen once. The CDR3 has 15 residues. The germline CDR1 and CDR2 sequences are KGHSH and LQKENI. The ends were cut back, 3 bases at V and 5 bases at J, with 14 bases in the middle. The source of this sequence is an adult in good health. The chain is built from TRBV18 and TRBJ1-3, with D hard to call. The input for sequencing was peripheral blood, taken on day 0 of AZD1222 vaccination. The DNA for the CDR3 is TGTGCCAGCTCACCGGGAGAGGTTCAAAGAAACACCATATATTTT. It translates to CASSPGEVQRNTIYF.